A selection of T cell receptor beta chains follows, all from one sample in a study of response to subunit inactivated influenza vaccine. TCRdb reprocessed the RT-PCR reads with MiXCR, giving one entry per CDR3 protein. The sample records approximately 700,000 distinct CDR3 sequences, about 15% being singletons. The sample in question was PBMCs from blood, obtained 14 to 15 days before vaccination. The source of these receptors is a middle-aged man who received an inactivated influenza vaccine. Both conserved end residues are part of each CDR3. A D gene is named only where the DNA matches it firmly. Not all rows give a size; the values are once, few, many and, for expanded clones, a class.

clone size	V gene	D gene	J gene	CDR3 protein	CDR3 DNA
few	TRBV30	TRBD2	TRBJ2-1	CAWSLGLGDEQFF	TGTGCCTGGTCACTTGGACTAGGGGACGAGCAGTTCTTC
few	TRBV28	-	TRBJ2-6	CASSSGGFGGAGANVLTF	TGTGCCAGCAGTTCGGGGGGCTTTGGAGGAGCTGGGGCCAACGTCCTGACTTTC
-	TRBV10-2	-	TRBJ1-1	CASMAGGGTEAFF	TGCGCCAGCATGGCGGGGGGAGGGACTGAAGCTTTCTTT
-	TRBV29-1	TRBD1	TRBJ2-7	CSVVTSLSGQGLVEQYF	TGCAGCGTTGTCACTTCTTTGTCCGGACAGGGGTTGGTCGAGCAGTACTTC
many	TRBV4-1	-	TRBJ2-1	CASSQDPGYPPYNEQFF	TGCGCCAGCAGCCAAGATCCGGGGTATCCTCCCTACAATGAGCAGTTCTTC
few	TRBV5-1	-	TRBJ2-6	CASSLPDSGYSGANVLTF	TGCGCCAGCAGCTTGCCGGACAGCGGATACTCTGGGGCCAACGTCCTGACTTTC
few	TRBV7-9	TRBD2	TRBJ2-1	CASSPARASGRNEQFF	TGTGCCAGCAGCCCGGCCCGGGCTAGCGGGAGGAATGAGCAGTTCTTC
few	TRBV7-9	-	TRBJ1-4	CASSLGGTISNEKLFF	TGTGCCAGCAGCCTTGGCGGGACGATCAGCAATGAAAAACTGTTTTTT
many	TRBV12-3/TRBV12-4	-	TRBJ1-3	CASSLPIRRNTIYF	TGTGCCAGCAGTTTACCGATTCGGAGAAACACCATATATTTT
-	TRBV5-1	TRBD1	TRBJ2-5	CASSKSPRDRVETQYF	TGCGCCAGCAGCAAGAGCCCCCGGGACAGGGTGGAGACCCAGTACTTC
-	TRBV10-3	-	TRBJ2-5	CAISDRGPETQYF	TGTGCCATCAGTGACCGGGGTCCGGAGACCCAGTACTTC
-	TRBV28	TRBD2	TRBJ2-1	CASSGGTSARNEQFF	TGTGCCAGCAGCGGCGGGACTAGCGCGAGAAATGAGCAGTTCTTC
-	TRBV19	-	TRBJ1-2	CASSSAPSNYGYTF	TGTGCCAGTAGTAGCGCCCCCTCTAACTATGGCTACACCTTC
few	TRBV5-1	-	TRBJ1-2	CASSLGWDHSAYGYTF	TGCGCCAGCAGCTTGGGCTGGGACCACTCCGCTTATGGCTACACCTTC
-	TRBV27	TRBD1	TRBJ2-2	CASSWTGGAGTGELFF	TGTGCCAGCAGTTGGACAGGGGGCGCGGGCACCGGGGAGCTGTTTTTT
many	TRBV28	TRBD1	TRBJ1-2	CASSRSGTGGDYGYTF	TGTGCCAGCAGCCGATCCGGGACAGGGGGGGACTATGGCTACACCTTC
many	TRBV20-1	-	TRBJ2-1	CSAKDGTSYNEQFF	TGCAGTGCTAAGGACGGGACGTCCTACAATGAGCAGTTCTTC
many	TRBV7-9	-	TRBJ2-1	CASSLGNNEQFF	TGTGCCAGCAGCTTAGGGAACAATGAGCAGTTCTTC
many	TRBV5-1	TRBD1	TRBJ2-7	CASSKGQGAYEQYF	TGCGCCAGCAGCAAAGGACAGGGGGCATACGAGCAGTACTTC
-	TRBV29-1	-	TRBJ1-1	CSVVTRNTEAFF	TGCAGCGTGGTGACAAGGAACACTGAAGCTTTCTTT
few	TRBV5-1	TRBD2	TRBJ2-7	CASSIGTSGSFLVGQYF	TGCGCCAGCAGCATCGGGACTAGCGGGAGCTTCTTGGTAGGGCAGTACTTC
-	TRBV20-1	-	TRBJ1-3	CSAAPARQGNTIYF	TGCAGTGCCGCACCGGCCCGGCAGGGAAACACCATATATTTT
-	TRBV6-2/TRBV6-3	-	TRBJ2-7	CASRTTGNYEQYF	TGTGCCAGCAGGACAACAGGGAACTACGAGCAGTACTTC
few	TRBV5-1	-	TRBJ2-7	CASSSTGNQEQYF	TGCGCCAGCAGCTCCACAGGGAACCAGGAGCAGTACTTC
few	TRBV27	TRBD2	TRBJ2-5	CASSPESGTSGRQGTQYF	TGTGCCAGCAGCCCCGAGTCGGGGACTAGCGGGAGGCAAGGGACCCAGTACTTC
few	TRBV9	-	TRBJ2-1	CASSPSWGLDEQFF	TGTGCCAGCAGCCCCAGTTGGGGTCTGGATGAGCAGTTCTTC
-	TRBV28	-	TRBJ1-6	CATTETESSYNSPLHF	TGTGCCACCACCGAAACCGAGAGCTCCTATAATTCACCCCTCCACTTT
once	TRBV7-8	-	TRBJ2-1	CASSPLLEQFF	TGTGCCAGCAGCCCGTTATTGGAGCAGTTCTTC
-	TRBV12-3/TRBV12-4	-	TRBJ1-1	CASSFESLNTEAFF	TGTGCCAGCAGTTTCGAGAGTCTGAACACTGAAGCTTTCTTT
few	TRBV12-3/TRBV12-4	TRBD2	TRBJ2-1	CASSPPGLAGNNEQFF	TGTGCCAGCAGTCCACCGGGACTAGCGGGGAACAATGAGCAGTTCTTC
-	TRBV5-6	TRBD1	TRBJ2-3	CASSLLPRQGTDTQYF	TGTGCCAGCAGCTTGCTTCCGCGACAGGGGACAGATACGCAGTATTTT
-	TRBV19	-	TRBJ1-1	CASSTRDAGSTEAFF	TGTGCCAGTAGTACCCGAGATGCAGGCAGCACTGAAGCTTTCTTT
few	TRBV12-3/TRBV12-4	-	TRBJ2-6	CASTSWGPVEANVLTF	TGTGCCAGCACGTCCTGGGGACCAGTTGAGGCCAACGTCCTGACTTTC
few	TRBV11-2	TRBD2	TRBJ2-1	CASSLVMVSGGYNEQFF	TGTGCCAGCAGCTTAGTAATGGTTAGCGGGGGGTACAATGAGCAGTTCTTC
few	TRBV6-2/TRBV6-3	-	TRBJ2-7	CASSSTSLRGYEQYF	TGTGCCAGCAGTTCAACGTCTCTTAGGGGATACGAGCAGTACTTC
-	TRBV7-2	-	TRBJ2-1	CASSLGALYNEQFF	TGTGCCAGCAGCTTAGGGGCCCTCTACAATGAGCAGTTCTTC
-	TRBV7-9	-	TRBJ1-6	CASSLEGGRNSPLHF	TGTGCCAGCAGCTTAGAGGGGGGCCGGAATTCACCCCTCCACTTT
few	TRBV20-1	-	TRBJ2-3	CSARLGADTQYF	TGCAGTGCTAGGCTAGGGGCCGATACGCAGTATTTT
-	TRBV7-6	-	TRBJ2-7	CAVGEGARGYEQYF	TGTGCCGTGGGCGAAGGGGCGAGGGGCTACGAGCAGTACTTC
few	TRBV29-1	-	TRBJ2-6	CSVVKGSGANVLTF	TGCAGCGTTGTGAAGGGCTCTGGGGCCAACGTCCTGACTTTC
-	TRBV4-2	-	TRBJ2-1	CASSQGQSDEQFF	TGTGCCAGCAGCCAAGGACAGTCCGATGAGCAGTTCTTC
few	TRBV7-2	TRBD1	TRBJ2-5	CASSLGPGGFQETQYF	TGTGCCAGCAGCTTAGGTCCAGGGGGTTTCCAAGAGACCCAGTACTTC
few	TRBV20-1	-	TRBJ1-1	CSAFLGTGNTEAFF	TGCAGTGCTTTCTTGGGCACAGGGAACACTGAAGCTTTCTTT
few	TRBV5-1	TRBD1	TRBJ2-3	CASSGGTGGADTQYF	TGCGCCAGCAGCGGAGGGACAGGGGGCGCAGATACGCAGTATTTT
few	TRBV7-2	-	TRBJ2-3	CASSLDIRGANTQYF	TGTGCCAGCAGCTTAGATATAAGGGGCGCAAATACGCAGTATTTT
-	TRBV20-1	-	TRBJ2-7	CSARGPGGLYEQYF	TGCAGTGCAAGGGGGCCCGGGGGCCTCTACGAGCAGTACTTC
few	TRBV4-3	TRBD2	TRBJ2-3	CASSQEAGTSTDTQYF	TGCGCCAGCAGCCAAGAAGCGGGGACTAGCACAGATACGCAGTATTTT
few	TRBV18	-	TRBJ2-3	CASSPRKGTDTQYF	TGTGCCAGCTCACCACGTAAAGGCACAGATACGCAGTATTTT
-	TRBV4-1	-	TRBJ1-1	CASSQVGSSFLNTEAFF	TGCGCCAGCAGCCAAGTTGGATCGAGCTTTCTGAACACTGAAGCTTTCTTT
few	TRBV9	-	TRBJ2-1	CASSVAGESYNEQFF	TGTGCCAGCAGCGTAGCGGGAGAGAGTTACAATGAGCAGTTCTTC
-	TRBV28	-	TRBJ2-5	CASSPRGGGGETQYF	TGTGCCAGCAGCCCTAGGGGGGGAGGGGGAGAGACCCAGTACTTC
few	TRBV20-1	-	TRBJ2-5	CSAWQGPQETQYF	TGCAGTGCTTGGCAGGGCCCACAAGAGACCCAGTACTTC
many	TRBV10-3	TRBD1	TRBJ2-7	CAISDTGGILSYEQYF	TGTGCCATCAGCGATACAGGGGGCATCCTATCCTACGAGCAGTACTTC
many	TRBV29-1	-	TRBJ1-2	CSAGDPNYGYTF	TGCAGCGCAGGGGACCCTAACTATGGCTACACCTTC